A single sample gave rise to the 20 T cell receptor beta chains below, sequenced in a study of identical twins. From the 5' RACE reads, TCRdb called clonotypes with MiXCR, one entry per CDR3 protein. The sample has 1.5 million to 2 million distinct CDR3 sequences, around 33% seen once. Input material: cord blood. Receptor source: a newborn girl in good health.

This clonotype was picked up one time. The chain carries TRBV21-1 and TRBJ2-7; the table's D call of TRBD1 was not tested on the DNA. TRBV21-1 is a known pseudogene. CDR3 length: 16 amino acids. CDR3 DNA sequence: TGTGCCAGCAGCAAAGCGTCTCCGAGACAGGGATGCGAGCAGTACTTC. Its protein is CASSKASPRQGCEQYF.

V and J are TRBV29-1 and TRBJ2-2; no reliable D call. V lost 7 bases, J lost 0 bases, and 9 bases lay in between. Germline V CDR1 and CDR2: SQVTM, ANQGSEA. The CDR3 totals 13 residues. CDR3 DNA: TGCAGCGCTGGCGCCCCGAACACCGGGGAGCTGTTTTTT. Its protein is CSAGAPNTGELFF.

The genes are TRBV7-9 and TRBJ2-7; maybe TRBD2 (5 bases). Near its end, the DNA agrees better with TRBJ2-5, so the J call may be wrong. There are 13 residues in the CDR3. The germline V gene encodes CDR1 SEHNR and CDR2 FQNEAQ (reference sequence). CDR3 sequence: CASSFGGLGTQYF. For the CDR3, the DNA is TGTGCCAGCAGCTTCGGCGGGCTTGGGACCCAGTACTTC.

V and J are TRBV12-3 or TRBV12-4 and TRBJ2-2; D is perhaps TRBD2 (5 bases). The CDR3 length is 12 residues. V dropped 11 bases and J dropped 5 bases, with 12 bases sitting between them. CDR3 sequence reads: CADYGGTGELFF. The DNA of the CDR3 is TGTGCCGACTACGGTGGAACCGGGGAGCTGTTTTTT.

This clonotype was observed once. This chain connects TRBV6-2 or TRBV6-3 to TRBJ2-5; TRBD2 matches at 11 bases. Germline loops: CDR1 MNHEY, CDR2 SVGEGT. CDR3 length: 16 residues. Germline trimming cut 4 bases from V and 1 base from J; bases unmatched to any gene: 5. The CDR3: CASSFSGLAVQETQYF. In DNA form, the CDR3 reads TGTGCCAGCAGTTTTTCGGGACTAGCGGTCCAAGAGACCCAGTACTTC.

This clonotype was detected only a few times. The CDR3 DNA follows: TGTGCCAGCAGTTCCGTGACTAGCGGGAGAGGTGAGCAGTTCTTC. The encoded protein is CASSSVTSGRGEQFF. This rearrangement joins TRBV6-5 to TRBJ2-1, with 12 bases that match TRBD2. The CDR3 consists of 15 residues. CDR1 and CDR2 from the germline V gene are MNHEY and SVGAGI. V was pared by 4 bases and J by 9 bases, with 7 bases of the junction left unmatched.

This clonotype was detected only a few times. The chain is built from TRBV14 and TRBJ2-1; 13 nucleotides align to TRBD2. The germline V gene encodes CDR1 SGHDN and CDR2 FVKESK. Losses at the gene ends were 0 bases for V and 8 bases for J; bases not matched to a gene: 7. The CDR3 contains 17 residues. CDR3 loop: CASSQDWGLAGRDEQFF. Here the CDR3 DNA reads TGTGCCAGCAGCCAAGATTGGGGACTAGCGGGGAGGGATGAGCAGTTCTTC.

This chain uses TRBV27 with TRBJ1-1, with TRBD1 matching over 7 bases. Trimming at V came to 8 bases and at J to 4 bases, leaving 16 bases not matched to a gene. The germline V gene encodes CDR1 MNHEY and CDR2 SMNVEV (reference sequence). This CDR3 region has 16 residues. The CDR3 DNA reads as TGTGCCAGCTATGGACAGGTTAGAGGTGGAACCACTGAAGCTTTCTTT. Amino acids: CASYGQVRGGTTEAFF.

The V and J genes are TRBV5-6 and TRBJ2-3; D tentatively fits TRBD1 or TRBD2 (5 bases each). Trimming took off 3 bases at V and 2 bases at J, with 13 bases between the two ends. From germline, CDR1 is SGHDT and CDR2 YYEEEE. The CDR3 loop spans 15 amino acids. In DNA form, the CDR3 reads TGTGCCAGCAGCTCGGCCCCGGGGACCACAGATACGCAGTATTTT. Amino acid sequence: CASSSAPGTTDTQYF. Full variable domain (missing parts from reference TRBV5-6 and TRBJ2-3): DAGVTQSPTHLIKTRGQQVTLRCSPKSGHDTVSWYQQALGQGPQFIFQYYEEEERQRGNFPDRFSGHQFPNYSSELNVNALLLGDSALYLCASSSAPGTTDTQYFGPGTRLTVL.

The sample holds a few counts of this clonotype. This chain joins TRBV6-5 and TRBJ2-1; 9 bases fit TRBD2. CDR1 is MNHEY and CDR2 is SVGAGI in the germline V gene. V trimming: 4 bases; J trimming: 8 bases; junction bases outside the gene matches: 15. The CDR3 is made up of 17 amino acids. The DNA for the CDR3 is TGTGCCAGCAGTTCCCCCAGTAGCGGGAGTAGTAAGTATGAGCAGTTCTTC. It encodes CASSSPSSGSSKYEQFF.

V usage is TRBV11-1 and J usage is TRBJ2-5; D uncertain. Per germline, CDR1 SGHAT and CDR2 FQDESV (reference sequence). The ends were cut back, 2 bases at V and 12 bases at J, with 19 bases in the middle. This CDR3 is built from 14 residues. In DNA form, the CDR3 reads TGTGCCAGCAGCTTATCGCCTAGTCTTTACGCCAAGTACTTC. The encoded protein is CASSLSPSLYAKYF.

In this sample, this clonotype turned up once. The chain joins TRBV6-1 to TRBJ1-5; 10 positions match TRBD1. Germline V gives CDR1 MNHNS, CDR2 SASEGT. The V and J ends lost 10 bases and 1 base, in that order; junction bases with no gene match: 13. CDR3 length: 17 amino acids. The CDR3 DNA reads as TGTGCCACTACCCCACGGGACAGGGGTTCGAGCAATCAGCCCCAGCATTTT. Translated, it gives CATTPRDRGSSNQPQHF.

This clonotype has more than one count but fewer than ten. This CDR3 is CASSTRGAYNSPLHF. In DNA, the CDR3 is TGTGCCAGCAGTACCAGGGGCGCCTATAATTCACCCCTCCACTTT. The rearrangement joins TRBV6-6 to TRBJ1-6; the D gene is possibly TRBD1 (6 bases). The ends were cut back, 5 bases at V and 2 bases at J, with 10 bases in the middle. Germline lookup yields CDR1 MNHNY and CDR2 SVGAGI (reference sequence). The CDR3 consists of 15 residues.

This clonotype occurred a few times. The chain is built from TRBV10-3 and TRBJ1-5; tentative D call: TRBD1 (5 bases). The ends were cut back, 5 bases at V and 5 bases at J, with 10 bases in the middle. This CDR3 has 13 residues. In germline, CDR1 is ENHRY, CDR2 SYGVKD. The CDR3 bases are TGTGCCATCAGTCCGACAGTAGATCAGCCCCAGCATTTT. The encoded protein is CAISPTVDQPQHF.

The chain combines TRBV10-3 with TRBJ2-1; D is ambiguous. The J call may be mistaken, given a closer DNA end match to TRBJ1-1. This CDR3 spans 12 amino acids. CDR1 ENHRY and CDR2 SYGVKD come from the germline V gene. In nucleotides, the CDR3 is TGTGCCATCAGTGAACGGACCAGGAAGGCTTTCTTT. Its protein product is CAISERTRKAFF.

Turning to this clonotype: One junction end does not reproduce the germline sequence, and a read error may be involved. This rearrangement joins TRBV10-3 to TRBJ2-5, with D unclear. Germline CDR1 reads ENHRY; CDR2 reads SYGVKD. The CDR3 is 12 amino acids. The CDR3 DNA is TGTGGCATCAGTGGGTCGGTAGAGACCCAGTACTTC. Translation: CGISGSVETQYF.

This clonotype turned up a few times. The chain combines TRBV27 with TRBJ2-1; no clear D. The CDR3 runs to 17 residues. CDR1 and CDR2 (germline): MNHEY, SMNVEV (reference sequence). V was cut by 3 bases and J by 9 bases, with 24 bases left in between. CDR3: CASSFNFFISKRGEQFF. Written as DNA, the CDR3 is TGTGCCAGCAGTTTTAACTTCTTTATTTCCAAACGAGGTGAGCAGTTCTTC.

The chain joins TRBV7-9 to TRBJ2-1; D is unclear. The CDR3 runs 11 residues. Germline values: CDR1 SEHNR, CDR2 FQNEAQ (reference sequence). The V and J ends lost 2 bases and 10 bases respectively, with 6 bases between them. The CDR3 loop reads CASSLTEEQFF. Here the CDR3 DNA reads TGTGCCAGCAGCTTAACCGAGGAGCAGTTCTTC.

V gene TRBV6-6 combines with J gene TRBJ1-5; 8 bases line up with TRBD1. With V trimmed by 6 bases and J by 15 bases, 13 bases remained unmatched. This CDR3 region has 13 residues. CDR1 is MNHNY, CDR2 SVGAGI, per germline (reference sequence). This CDR3 is CASSRGPTQPGHF. CDR3 DNA sequence: TGTGCCAGCAGCAGGGGGCCGACCCAGCCGGGGCATTTT.

The chain couples TRBV3-1 to TRBJ1-2; 8 bases map to TRBD1. The ends lost 0 bases at V and 8 bases at J; junction bases unmatched: 8. In germline, CDR1 is LGHDT, CDR2 YNNKEL (reference sequence). The CDR3 runs to 15 residues. The CDR3 sequence: CASSQDLVTGGGYTF. DNA of the CDR3: TGTGCCAGCAGCCAAGATCTTGTCACAGGGGGAGGCTACACCTTC.